The rows below give T cell receptor beta chains drawn from one sample of a study of T cell responses to AZD1222 COVID-19 vaccine. Clones were read by immunoSEQ multiplex PCR, and TCRdb kept only the in-frame ones, dropping some. The sample lists around 110,000 clones; almost 95% were seen once. The sample in question was peripheral blood, obtained on day 0 of AZD1222 vaccination. Source of these receptors: an adult in good health. Both conserved end residues are part of each CDR3. A D gene is named only where the DNA matches it firmly. Size is stated for part of the rows, as once, few or many counts, or as a class when the clone is expanded.

size,D,length,V,J,CDR3,DNA
.,.,13,TRBV28,TRBJ1-5,CASSGGSNQPQHF,TGTGCCAGCTCGGGCGGTAGCAATCAGCCCCAGCATTTT
.,.,15,TRBV18,TRBJ1-2,CASSPGTDHRHGYTF,TGTGCCAGCTCACCCGGGACCGATCATAGACATGGCTACACCTTC
.,TRBD1,10,TRBV12-3/TRBV12-4,TRBJ2-2,CASIRDRLFF,TGTGCCAGCATCCGGGACAGGCTTTTTTTT
.,.,12,TRBV10-3,TRBJ1-3,CAIKDNGNTIYF,TGTGCCATCAAGGACAATGGAAACACCATATATTTT
.,TRBD2,14,TRBV7-2,TRBJ2-2,CASSLVAGGGELFF,TGTGCCAGCAGCTTGGTAGCGGGGGGCGGGGAGCTGTTTTTT
.,.,14,TRBV11-3,TRBJ1-1,CASSLAGQSTEAFF,TGTGCCAGCAGCTTGGCCGGACAGTCCACTGAAGCTTTCTTT
.,.,12,TRBV28,TRBJ1-1,CASSTGLTEAFF,TGTGCCAGCAGTACAGGGCTGACTGAAGCTTTCTTT
once,.,14,TRBV11-3,TRBJ1-6,CASSLGNQGSPLHF,TGTGCCAGCAGCTTAGGCAACCAAGGGTCACCCCTCCACTTT
.,.,14,TRBV5-6,TRBJ1-2,CASSLPQGSYGYTF,TGTGCCAGCAGCTTGCCACAGGGCAGCTATGGCTACACCTTC
.,.,15,TRBV6-5,TRBJ2-6,CATIKGSSGANVLTF,TGTGCCACCATTAAGGGTAGTTCTGGGGCCAACGTCCTGACTTTC
.,.,14,TRBV28,TRBJ1-5,CASSFDLMIKPQHF,TGTGCCAGCAGTTTTGACCTGATGATTAAGCCCCAGCATTTT
.,.,14,TRBV7-9,TRBJ2-3,CASSFRQDTDTQYF,TGTGCCAGCAGCTTTCGACAGGACACAGATACGCAGTATTTT
.,.,15,TRBV7-2,TRBJ2-2,CASSTGTTNTGELFF,TGTGCCAGCAGTACCGGGACAACGAACACCGGGGAGCTGTTTTTT
.,.,14,TRBV2,TRBJ1-5,CASTPRGRGQPQHF,TGTGCCAGCACCCCCCGGGGCCGCGGGCAGCCCCAGCATTTT
once,.,13,TRBV7-3,TRBJ2-5,CASSPSKRGTQYF,TGTGCCAGCAGCCCTAGCAAGAGGGGGACCCAGTACTTC
once,.,12,TRBV7-2,TRBJ2-7,CASSGGTYEQYF,TGTGCCAGCAGCGGGGGGACTTACGAGCAGTACTTC
.,.,15,TRBV18,TRBJ2-2,CASSVRESDTGELFF,TGTGCCAGCTCAGTCAGGGAGTCAGACACCGGGGAGCTGTTTTTT
.,TRBD2,13,TRBV9,TRBJ2-7,CASSVVVGGEQYF,TGTGCCAGCAGCGTAGTGGTGGGGGGGGAGCAGTACTTC
.,.,14,TRBV5-1,TRBJ1-4,CASSLTVTHEKLFF,TGCGCCAGCAGCCTGACAGTAACACATGAAAAACTGTTTTTT
.,.,16,TRBV9,TRBJ2-2,CASSVVGGMNTGELFF,TGTGCCAGCAGCGTAGTCGGAGGGATGAACACCGGGGAGCTGTTTTTT
few,.,13,TRBV6-4,TRBJ1-1,CASSDQPNTEAFF,TGTGCCAGCAGTGACCAGCCCAACACTGAAGCTTTCTTT
.,.,13,TRBV7-9,TRBJ2-7,CASSLNEEGEQYF,TGTGCCAGCAGCTTAAATGAGGAGGGCGAGCAGTACTTC
.,TRBD2,16,TRBV19,TRBJ2-3,CASSPGLATVTDTQYF,TGTGCCAGTAGCCCGGGACTAGCTACGGTCACAGATACGCAGTATTTT
.,.,13,TRBV6-5,TRBJ1-1,CASSSLQNTEAFF,TGTGCCAGCAGTTCCTTACAGAACACTGAAGCTTTCTTT
.,.,15,TRBV7-2,TRBJ1-4,CASSSNGQGNEKLFF,TGTGCCAGCAGCAGTAACGGGCAGGGCAATGAAAAACTGTTTTTT
.,.,11,TRBV20-1,TRBJ1-5,CSARLARHQHF,TGCAGTGCTAGATTAGCTCGGCACCAGCATTTT
.,.,12,TRBV2,TRBJ1-4,CASRPSNEKLFF,TGTGCCAGCAGGCCGTCTAATGAAAAACTGTTTTTT
.,TRBD1,18,TRBV7-6,TRBJ1-4,CASSLFVKRARGDEKLFF,TGTGCCAGCAGCTTATTCGTTAAGCGGGCCAGGGGGGACGAAAAACTGTTTTTT
.,.,13,TRBV18,TRBJ2-3,CASSGATTDTQYF,TGTGCCAGCTCCGGGGCCACCACAGATACGCAGTATTTT
.,.,13,TRBV30,TRBJ2-7,CAWSRQGRDEQYF,TGTGCCTGGAGTAGGCAGGGGAGGGACGAGCAGTACTTC
few,TRBD1,16,TRBV19,TRBJ1-3,CASSKDRQSSGNTIYF,TGTGCCAGTAGTAAGGACAGGCAGAGCTCTGGAAACACCATATATTTT
.,TRBD1,14,TRBV9,TRBJ1-2,CASSVGQGTYGYTF,TGTGCCAGCAGCGTCGGACAGGGAACCTATGGCTACACCTTC
.,.,16,TRBV7-9,TRBJ1-3,CASSLGQWGAGNTIYF,TGTGCCAGCAGCTTAGGACAATGGGGCGCTGGAAACACCATATATTTT
.,.,16,TRBV5-8,TRBJ2-7,CASSLISRAYSYEQYF,TGTGCCAGCAGCTTGATTTCCAGGGCATACTCCTACGAGCAGTACTTC
.,.,14,TRBV11-3,TRBJ1-6,CASSSPGLGSPLHF,TGTGCCAGCAGCTCGCCAGGTCTCGGCTCACCCCTCCACTTT
once,.,13,TRBV5-5,TRBJ1-2,CASSLVRVDGYTF,TGTGCCAGCAGCTTGGTCAGGGTGGATGGCTACACCTTC
.,.,14,TRBV24-1,TRBJ1-2,CATSGDGMDYGYTF,TGTGCCACCAGTGGGGATGGGATGGACTATGGCTACACCTTC
.,.,15,TRBV7-2,TRBJ2-1,CASSLAPTGNNEQFF,TGTGCCAGCAGCTTAGCCCCGACTGGAAACAATGAGCAGTTCTTC
.,.,13,TRBV29-1,TRBJ1-1,CSVQYTGDTEAFF,TGCAGCGTTCAGTACACAGGAGACACTGAAGCTTTCTTT
.,TRBD1,13,TRBV11-3,TRBJ2-1,CASSARTGIEQFF,TGTGCCAGCAGCGCCCGGACAGGGATTGAGCAGTTCTTC
.,TRBD1,15,TRBV6-5,TRBJ2-2,CASRPGTANTGELFF,TGTGCCAGCAGGCCCGGGACAGCGAACACCGGGGAGCTGTTTTTT
once,TRBD1,18,TRBV5-1,TRBJ2-1,CASSLKDRGQRDNNEQFF,TGCGCCAGCAGCCTCAAGGACAGGGGGCAAAGGGATAACAATGAGCAGTTCTTC
.,TRBD1,14,TRBV4-2,TRBJ1-2,CASSLQGVDYGYTF,TGTGCCAGCAGCCTACAGGGGGTGGACTATGGCTACACCTTC
.,.,15,TRBV11-2,TRBJ2-1,CASSVGAAGNNEQFF,TGTGCCAGCAGCGTCGGGGCAGCTGGAAACAATGAGCAGTTCTTC
.,TRBD1,14,TRBV29-1,TRBJ1-5,CSVPQGLGNQPQHF,TGCAGCGTTCCACAGGGGTTGGGGAATCAGCCCCAGCATTTT
.,.,14,TRBV19,TRBJ1-5,CASSMAGTRLPQHF,TGTGCCAGTAGTATGGCAGGGACTAGGTTGCCCCAGCATTTT
once,.,13,TRBV30,TRBJ2-5,CAWSVREVETQYF,TGTGCCTGGAGTGTAAGGGAGGTCGAGACCCAGTACTTC
.,.,11,TRBV27,TRBJ1-1,CASRGGTEAFF,TGTGCCAGCAGGGGCGGCACTGAAGCTTTCTTT
.,.,16,TRBV3-1/TRBV3-2,TRBJ2-5,CASSRSNEPTQETQYF,TGTGCCAGCAGCCGATCTAACGAACCGACCCAAGAGACCCAGTACTTC
.,.,14,TRBV19,TRBJ1-1,CASSIRGFATEAFF,TGTGCCAGTAGTATTAGGGGTTTTGCCACTGAAGCTTTCTTT
once,TRBD1,13,TRBV6-2/TRBV6-3,TRBJ2-1,CASSITGGNEQFF,TGTGCCAGCAGTATAACAGGGGGCAATGAGCAGTTCTTC
.,.,16,TRBV5-8,TRBJ1-1,CASSHSLRGGDTEAFF,TGTGCCAGCAGCCACTCCCTTAGGGGGGGGGACACTGAAGCTTTCTTT
few,.,16,TRBV5-4,TRBJ1-2,CASSLGQTSQAYGYTF,TGTGCCAGCAGCTTGGGACAGACATCTCAAGCCTATGGCTACACCTTC
.,.,12,TRBV7-9,TRBJ2-1,CASSPGWNEQFF,TGTGCCAGCAGCCCCGGGTGGAATGAGCAGTTCTTC
.,TRBD1,19,TRBV6-6,TRBJ1-5,CASSPSRTGGGKVNQPQHF,TGTGCCAGCAGTCCTTCACGGACAGGGGGAGGGAAGGTCAATCAGCCCCAGCATTTT
.,.,15,TRBV2,TRBJ1-5,CASRRETDGNQPQHF,TGTGCCAGCAGGAGAGAGACAGACGGCAATCAGCCCCAGCATTTT
.,TRBD1,14,TRBV18,TRBJ1-2,CASSPRTGNYGYTF,TGTGCTAGCTCACCCCGGACAGGGAACTATGGCTACACCTTC
.,TRBD2,16,TRBV19,TRBJ2-2,CASSMTSGGSPGELFF,TGTGCCAGTAGTATGACAAGCGGGGGGAGTCCCGGGGAGCTGTTTTTT